What follows are 16 T cell receptor beta chains derived from one specimen sequenced in a study of vaccination effects on CD4 cells after COVID-19. These receptors have no known antigen. ViraFEST assay sequencing came after antigen-specific CD4+ T cells were expanded with viral peptide pools. Isolation of CD4+ T cells took place after 10 days of culture. Sometime from March through December 2020, the person acquired a SARS-CoV-2 infection that PCR confirmed. TCRdb keeps only in-frame clones here, not all; method: immunoSEQ multiplex PCR. This table has roughly 45,000 clones, roughly four fifths appearing once. Specimen: CD4+ T cells from PBMCs cultured with a peptide pool, collected before COVID-19 vaccination. The receptors were sampled from a human donor who had a prior SARS-CoV-2 infection.

The V call is TRBV5-8, the J call TRBJ2-7; 8 bases line up with TRBD1. Losses at the gene ends were 4 bases for V and 4 bases for J; bases not matched to a gene: 7. CDR3 length equals 14 residues. Germline CDR1 and CDR2: SGHTS and YDEGEE. Written as DNA, the CDR3 is TGTGCCAGCAGCCCCCGACAGGGGCCATACGAGCAGTACTTC. Its protein is CASSPRQGPYEQYF.

The gene calls are TRBV10-3 and TRBJ1-1; D gene unclear. The length of the CDR3 is 11 residues. From germline, CDR1 is ENHRY and CDR2 SYGVKD. V lost 2 bases to trimming and J lost 11 bases, with 9 bases between them. CDR3 sequence reads: CAISEGRQAFF. CDR3 DNA: TGTGCCATCAGTGAGGGTCGGCAGGCTTTCTTT.

This clone was detected only a few times. The chain is built from TRBV15 and TRBJ2-1; TRBD2 is a possible D gene (7 bases). Germline V gene data show CDR1 as LNHNV and CDR2 as YYDKDF (reference sequence). The CDR3 sequence is 15 residues long. V was shortened by 3 bases and J by 5 bases, with 14 bases between the two germline ends. Written as DNA, the CDR3 is TGTGCCACCAGCAGCTGGACTAGGGGGGACAATGAGCAGTTCTTC. The encoded protein is CATSSWTRGDNEQFF.

The CDR3, as DNA: TGCGCCAGCAGCTTCCGGGACTACCAGTTCGCTACTCGCTACAATGAGCAGTTCTTC. Protein product: CASSFRDYQFATRYNEQFF. The V call is TRBV5-1, the J call TRBJ2-1, with 7 nucleotides matching TRBD2. Germline-derived CDR1 and CDR2 are SGHRS and YFSETQ. The CDR3 has 19 amino acids. The J segment lost 3 bases and the V segment lost 2 bases, leaving 17 bases of the junction unmatched.

In this sample, this clone turned up once. This chain joins TRBV28 and TRBJ2-3, with 8 bases lining up with TRBD2. Germline CDR1 MDHEN, CDR2 SYDVKM. This CDR3 has 16 residues. Germline trimming cut 6 bases from V and 3 bases from J; bases unmatched to any gene: 11. The CDR3 reads CASSPTPSGSTDTQYF. CDR3 DNA: TGTGCCAGCAGCCCCACTCCAAGCGGGAGTACAGATACGCAGTATTTT.

The CDR3 is CASSLMVLGGTEAFF. The CDR3 DNA is TGTGCCAGCAGCTTAATGGTGTTAGGGGGCACTGAAGCTTTCTTT. The chain couples TRBV7-8 to TRBJ1-1; D perhaps matches TRBD1 (6 bases). Germline CDR1 and CDR2: SGHVS and FQNEAQ. Trimming pared 2 bases from V and 4 bases from J, leaving 14 bases between. The CDR3 spans 15 residues.

CDR3 in DNA: TGCGCCAGCAGCCAAGATTTAGGGACTAGGGTTTACAATGAGCAGTTCTTC. Its protein is CASSQDLGTRVYNEQFF. J is TRBJ2-1 and V is TRBV4-3, with 8 bases identical to TRBD2. CDR3 length equals 17 residues. The junction had 8 bases not matched to a gene; V was cut back by 0 bases and J by 4 bases. Germline CDR1 and CDR2: LGHNA and YSLEER.

V gene TRBV4-3 combines with J gene TRBJ2-7; unclear D gene. V lost 2 bases and J 3 bases, leaving 11 bases between the germline ends. The length of the CDR3 is 14 residues. Looked up from germline, CDR1 is LGHNA and CDR2 is YSLEER. In DNA, the CDR3 is TGCGCCAGCAGCCAACAACCGGGCAACTACGAGCAGTACTTC. Its protein is CASSQQPGNYEQYF.

J is TRBJ2-4 and V is TRBV30, with D possibly TRBD1 on 6 matching bases. In germline, CDR1 is GTSNPN, CDR2 SVGIG (reference sequence). Trimming took 2 bases from V and 7 from J, leaving 12 bases between them. The CDR3 has 13 amino acids. The CDR3 DNA follows: TGTGCCTGGAGTATTGACAGGAGTAACATTCAGTACTTC. It yields the protein CAWSIDRSNIQYF. Full variable domain (missing parts from reference TRBV30 and TRBJ2-4): SQTIHQWPATLVQPVGSPLSLECTVEGTSNPNLYWYRQAAGRGLQLLFYSVGIGQISSEVPQNLSASRPQDRQFILSSKKLLLSDSGFYLCAWSIDRSNIQYFGAGTRLSVL.

This chain uses TRBV5-6 with TRBJ2-3, with 13 bases lining up with TRBD2. V was pared by 5 bases and J by 3 bases, with 3 bases of the junction left unmatched. The CDR3 loop spans 15 amino acids. Per germline, CDR1 SGHDT and CDR2 YYEEEE. CDR3: CASSWGLAGTDTQYF. The CDR3 region has the DNA TGTGCCAGCAGTTGGGGACTAGCGGGGACAGATACGCAGTATTTT. The full variable domain, in which reference TRBV5-6 and TRBJ2-3 provide the parts outside the CDR3, is DAGVTQSPTHLIKTRGQQVTLRCSPKSGHDTVSWYQQALGQGPQFIFQYYEEEERQRGNFPDRFSGHQFPNYSSELNVNALLLGDSALYLCASSWGLAGTDTQYFGPGTRLTVL.

The gene calls are TRBV10-3 and TRBJ1-1; perhaps TRBD1 as D (6 bases). The germline V gene encodes CDR1 ENHRY and CDR2 SYGVKD. The V gene lost 9 bases and the J gene lost 7 bases, with 21 bases spanning the gap. This CDR3 is 14 amino acids long. CDR3 amino acids: CAMTPSGGAGEAFF. The CDR3 region has the DNA TGTGCCATGACTCCCTCTGGGGGCGCGGGTGAAGCTTTCTTT.

V and J are TRBV28 and TRBJ2-3; either TRBD1 or TRBD2 may supply D (5 bases each). This CDR3 is built from 13 residues. Germline CDR1 and CDR2: MDHEN and SYDVKM. V was cut by 8 bases and J by 6 bases, with 15 bases left in between. Here the CDR3 DNA reads TGTGCCAGCCGAGGGTTCTCAGGGGATACGCAGTATTTT. The encoded protein is CASRGFSGDTQYF.

The rearrangement uses TRBV4-3 and TRBJ2-1; no definite D call. The CDR3 covers 17 residues. Trimming pared 0 bases from V and 2 bases from J, leaving 14 bases between. Germline values: CDR1 LGHNA, CDR2 YSLEER. The CDR3 nucleotides read TGCGCCAGCAGCCAAGATCTTTGGAGCACTACCTACAATGAGCAGTTCTTC. Protein: CASSQDLWSTTYNEQFF.

In its sample, this clone was seen once. V is TRBV12-3 or TRBV12-4 and J is TRBJ2-2; unclear D gene. The CDR3 runs 13 residues. This chain's CDR3 is CSIALVGTGELFF. The CDR3 DNA reads as TGTTCAATAGCCCTGGTAGGCACCGGGGAGCTGTTTTTT.

This clone was recorded only once. This chain uses TRBV6-2 or TRBV6-3 with TRBJ2-7; perhaps TRBD2 as D (6 bases). This CDR3 is 15 amino acids long. The V and J ends lost 6 bases and 3 bases respectively, with 18 bases between them. The germline V gene encodes CDR1 MNHEY and CDR2 SVGEGT. CDR3 sequence: CASSPWEAALYEQYF. CDR3 coding DNA: TGTGCCAGCAGCCCCTGGGAGGCTGCACTCTACGAGCAGTACTTC.

This chain joins TRBV7-8 and TRBJ1-1; TRBD1 might be the D (6 bases). The CDR3 has 15 amino acids. Germline V gene lookup returns CDR1 SGHVS and CDR2 FQNEAQ. Trimming removed 6 bases at V and 5 bases at J, with 19 bases between. The CDR3 loop reads CASRDYGGGATEAFF. The CDR3 nucleotides are TGTGCCAGCAGGGATTATGGCGGGGGCGCGACTGAAGCTTTCTTT. The entire variable domain, with the rest obtained from reference TRBV7-8 and TRBJ1-1, is as follows: GAGVSQSPRYKVAKRGQDVALRCDPISGHVSLFWYQQALGQGPEFLTYFQNEAQLDKSGLPSDRFFAERPEGSVSTLKIQRTQQEDSAVYLCASRDYGGGATEAFFGQGTRLTVV.